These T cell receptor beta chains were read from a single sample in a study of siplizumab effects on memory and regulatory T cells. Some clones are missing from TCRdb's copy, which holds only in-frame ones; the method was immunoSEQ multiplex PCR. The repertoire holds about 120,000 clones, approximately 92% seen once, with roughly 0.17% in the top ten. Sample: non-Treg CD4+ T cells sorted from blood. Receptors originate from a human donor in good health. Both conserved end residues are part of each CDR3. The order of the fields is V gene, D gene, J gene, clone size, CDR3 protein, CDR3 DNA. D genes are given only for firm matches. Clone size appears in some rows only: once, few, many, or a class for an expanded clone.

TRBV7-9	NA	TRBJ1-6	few	CASSLAGGLGSPLHF	TGTGCCAGCAGCTTAGCAGGAGGGCTGGGGTCACCCCTCCACTTT
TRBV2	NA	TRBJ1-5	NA	CASRTGGAGSQPQHF	TGTGCCAGCCGAACTGGGGGGGCAGGGAGTCAGCCCCAGCATTTT
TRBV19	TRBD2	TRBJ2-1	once	CASSIPSGAPFTSGAYNEQFF	TGTGCCAGTAGTATACCATCAGGGGCGCCCTTCACTAGCGGTGCCTACAATGAGCAGTTCTTC
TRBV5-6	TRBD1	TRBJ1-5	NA	CASSKGQTQPQHF	TGTGCCAGCAGCAAGGGACAGACTCAGCCCCAGCATTTT
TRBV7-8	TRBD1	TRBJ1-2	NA	CASSLDFGQGIGYTF	TGTGCCAGCAGCTTAGACTTTGGACAGGGGATTGGCTACACCTTC
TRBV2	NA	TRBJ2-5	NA	CASSDAGPDFQETQYF	TGTGCCAGCAGTGATGCAGGGCCAGATTTCCAAGAGACCCAGTACTTC
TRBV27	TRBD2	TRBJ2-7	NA	CASSLKRGPSYEQYF	TGTGCCAGCAGTCTGAAGCGGGGGCCGTCCTACGAGCAGTACTTC
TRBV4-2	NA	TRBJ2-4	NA	CASSQDPTVAKNIQYF	TGTGCCAGCAGCCAAGACCCCACAGTAGCCAAAAACATTCAGTACTTC
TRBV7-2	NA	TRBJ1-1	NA	CASSLDGVNTEAFF	TGTGCCAGCAGCTTAGATGGGGTGAACACTGAAGCTTTCTTT
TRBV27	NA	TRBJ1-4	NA	CASKKIGAAAATNEKLFF	TGTGCCAGCAAGAAAATAGGGGCCGCGGCAGCAACTAATGAAAAACTGTTTTTT
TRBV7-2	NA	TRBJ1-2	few	CASSFLAGDHGYTF	TGTGCCAGCAGCTTCCTCGCAGGAGACCATGGCTACACCTTC
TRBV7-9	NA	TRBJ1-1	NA	CASTLGGYTEAFF	TGTGCCAGCACCCTCGGGGGGTACACTGAAGCTTTCTTT
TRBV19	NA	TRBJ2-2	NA	CASSINTGELFF	TGTGCCAGTAGTATCAACACCGGGGAGCTGTTTTTT
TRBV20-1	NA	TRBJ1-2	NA	CSAGAVTGYTF	TGCAGTGCAGGGGCCGTCACGGGCTACACCTTC